This paragraph reports one TCR beta chain. What it recognizes is unknown. Deep was the level used in running the assay. The table came from immunoSEQ multiplex PCR; TCRdb's copy has only in-frame clones and leaves some out. The table shows fewer than 2.5 million clones, with 80% to 95% occurring only once. This sample was included in a study of shared clonotypes between healthy human individuals. For the study at large: Three plates each covered CD4 naive and memory; CD8 naive two, CD8 memory one. Overall study results and limits: Generation probability values for non-shared clonotypes were lower than those for clonotypes shared by all four donors.

V lost 3 bases to trimming and J lost 3 bases, with 23 bases between them. The CDR3 has 18 residues. In germline, CDR1 is MNHEY, CDR2 SMNVEV (reference sequence). The clonotype originates from a man between 18 and 35 years old in good health. Some clones in this sample may be carry-over from other donors' samples. Input material: naive CD4+ T cells from PBMCs. Stated subset: CD45RA+ positively selected. The chain has TRBV27 and TRBJ1-1, with D possibly TRBD1 on 6 matching bases. The CDR3 reads CASSFWPRDTSTDTEAFF. In DNA, the CDR3 is TGTGCCAGCAGTTTTTGGCCCCGGGACACTTCTACGGACACTGAAGCTTTCTTT.